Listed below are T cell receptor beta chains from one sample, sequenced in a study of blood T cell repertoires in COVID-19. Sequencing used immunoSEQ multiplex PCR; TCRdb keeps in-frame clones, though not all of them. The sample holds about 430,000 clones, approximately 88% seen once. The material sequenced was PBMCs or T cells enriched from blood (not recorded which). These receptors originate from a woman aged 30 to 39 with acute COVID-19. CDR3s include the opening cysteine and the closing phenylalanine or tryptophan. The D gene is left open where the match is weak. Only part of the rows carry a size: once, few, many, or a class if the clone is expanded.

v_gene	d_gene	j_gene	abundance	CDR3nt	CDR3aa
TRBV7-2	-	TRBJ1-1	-	TGTGCCAGCAGTTCCGGGGGAACTGAAGCTTTCTTT	CASSSGGTEAFF
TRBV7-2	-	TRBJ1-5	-	TGTGCCAGCAGCTTAGCCACAACCAATCAGCCCCAGCATTTT	CASSLATTNQPQHF
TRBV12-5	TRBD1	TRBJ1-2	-	TGTGCTAGTGGTTTGGAACAGGGGGTAACCTATGGCTACACCTTC	CASGLEQGVTYGYTF
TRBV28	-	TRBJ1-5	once	TGTGCCAGCAGTTTGGGAGGGGGCAATCAGCCCCAGCATTTT	CASSLGGGNQPQHF
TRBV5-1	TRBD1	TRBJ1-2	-	TGCGCCAGCAGCTCTCAGGGGGATGGCTACACCTTC	CASSSQGDGYTF
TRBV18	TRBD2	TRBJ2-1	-	TGTGCCAGCCGGGCACGGGGGGGTAGCGATGAGCAGTTCTTC	CASRARGGSDEQFF
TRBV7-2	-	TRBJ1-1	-	TGTGCCAGCAGCGGACAGTTGAACACTGAAGCTTTCTTT	CASSGQLNTEAFF
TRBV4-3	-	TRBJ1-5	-	TGCGCCAGCAGCCAAGACCCCCGAGGGCAGCCCCAGCATTTT	CASSQDPRGQPQHF
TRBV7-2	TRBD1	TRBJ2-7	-	TGTGCCAGCAGCTTAACGCAGGCGGGACAGGGGGCCTACGAGCAGTACTTC	CASSLTQAGQGAYEQYF
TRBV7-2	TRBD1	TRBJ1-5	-	TGTGCCAGCAGCTTCGTGGCAGGGGGAGATCAGCCCCAGCATTTT	CASSFVAGGDQPQHF
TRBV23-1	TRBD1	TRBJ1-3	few	TGCGCCAGCAGTCTGGAGTACAGGGGCTCTGGAAACACCATATATTTT	CASSLEYRGSGNTIYF
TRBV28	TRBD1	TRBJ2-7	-	TGTGCCAGCAGTTTATCCATAGACAGGGTCACCTACGAGCAGTACTTC	CASSLSIDRVTYEQYF
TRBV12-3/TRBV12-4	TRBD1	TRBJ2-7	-	TGTGCCAGCAGTCTAGGGACAGACTACGAGCAGTACTTC	CASSLGTDYEQYF
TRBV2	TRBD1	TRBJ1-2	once	TGTGCCAGCAGTGAAGCCGGGACAGGGGGAAGTTTTGCCTACACCTTC	CASSEAGTGGSFAYTF
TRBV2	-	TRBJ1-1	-	TGTGCCAGCAGTGGGAATCAGGGTTGGACTGAAGCTTTCTTT	CASSGNQGWTEAFF
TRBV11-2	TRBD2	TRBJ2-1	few	TGTGCCAGCAGCTTGCGGGAGAGACTACACAATGAGCAGTTCTTC	CASSLRERLHNEQFF
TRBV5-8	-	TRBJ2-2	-	TGTGCCAGCAGCAACTCGGGGGGCATTAAGACCGGGGAGCTGTTTTTT	CASSNSGGIKTGELFF
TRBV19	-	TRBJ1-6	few	TGTGCCAGTAGTATTGGCCGACAGTATAATTCACCCCTCCACTTT	CASSIGRQYNSPLHF
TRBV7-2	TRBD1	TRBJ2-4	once	TGTGCCAGCAGCTTAGAGGGGTCCAGGGGGCTAGCCAAAAACATTCAGTACTTC	CASSLEGSRGLAKNIQYF
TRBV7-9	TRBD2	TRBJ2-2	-	TGTGCCAGCAGCCATCGGACTAGCGGGGGCGCCGGGGAGCTGTTTTTT	CASSHRTSGGAGELFF
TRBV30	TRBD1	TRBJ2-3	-	TGTGCCTGGGTCAAAGGATGGACAGGGACGAGCACAGATACGCAGTATTTT	CAWVKGWTGTSTDTQYF
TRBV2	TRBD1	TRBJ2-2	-	TGTGCCAGCAGGGGGACAGGGTGGACCGGGGAGCTGTTTTTT	CASRGTGWTGELFF
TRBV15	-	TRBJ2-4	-	TGTGCCACCAGCAGAGAGGGGAAGGGGATAGCCAAAAACATTCAGTACTTC	CATSREGKGIAKNIQYF
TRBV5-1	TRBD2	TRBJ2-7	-	TGCGCCAGCAGCCCTAGCGGGGGGACCTACGAGCAGTACTTC	CASSPSGGTYEQYF
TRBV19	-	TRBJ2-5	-	TGTGCCAGTAGCCTACCCCCTGAGACCCAGTACTTC	CASSLPPETQYF
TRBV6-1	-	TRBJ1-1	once	TGTGCCAGCAGTGAAGTGGCAGGGAATACTGAAGCTTTCTTT	CASSEVAGNTEAFF
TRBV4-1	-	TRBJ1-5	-	TGCGCCAGCAGCCAAGAAACCGGGACAACCGCTTATAGCAATCAGCCCCAGCATTTT	CASSQETGTTAYSNQPQHF
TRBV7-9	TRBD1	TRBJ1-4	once	TGTGCCAGCAGCCCAAGGACAGGGCGTAATGAAAAACTGTTTTTT	CASSPRTGRNEKLFF
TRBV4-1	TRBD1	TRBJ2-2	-	TGCGCCAGCAGCCCCCGGGACAGAGAGAAGGCCGGGGAGCTGTTTTTT	CASSPRDREKAGELFF
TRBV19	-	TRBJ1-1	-	TGTGCCAGTAGTCCCCGGACAGTCACTGAAGCTTTCTTT	CASSPRTVTEAFF
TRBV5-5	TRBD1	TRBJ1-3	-	TGTGCCAGCAGCACCGGACAGGGGGCTTACACCATATATTTT	CASSTGQGAYTIYF
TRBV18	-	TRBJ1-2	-	TGTGCCAGCTCCCCGGAGGGTCGAGGCTACACCTTC	CASSPEGRGYTF
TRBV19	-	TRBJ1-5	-	TGTGCCAGTAGTCCGTCAGGGTCAGGCAATCAGCCCCAGCATTTT	CASSPSGSGNQPQHF
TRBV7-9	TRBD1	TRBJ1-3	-	TGTGCCAGCAGCGAGGGGGCGGGGAACACCATATATTTT	CASSEGAGNTIYF
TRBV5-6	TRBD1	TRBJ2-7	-	TGTGCCAGCAGCTTGGACATCGGGACAGGGGGCTACGAGCAGTACTTC	CASSLDIGTGGYEQYF
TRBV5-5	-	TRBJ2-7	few	TGTGCCAGCAGCGCGTTGCGGGGGCCCTACGAGCAGTACTTC	CASSALRGPYEQYF
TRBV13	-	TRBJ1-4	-	TGTGCCAGCAGCTTATCCCAGGGAAATGAAAAACTGTTTTTT	CASSLSQGNEKLFF
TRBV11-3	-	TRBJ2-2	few	TGTGCCAGCAGCTTAGGACAGACAAACACCGGGGAGCTGTTTTTT	CASSLGQTNTGELFF
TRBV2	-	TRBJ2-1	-	TGTGCCAGCAGTGTGGTCCGGGTTTACAATGAGCAGTTCTTC	CASSVVRVYNEQFF
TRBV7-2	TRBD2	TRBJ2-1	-	TGTGCCAGCCGGGCGGGGGGCTCCTACAATGAGCAGTTCTTC	CASRAGGSYNEQFF
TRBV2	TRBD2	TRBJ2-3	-	TGTGCCAGCACCACCGAGATTAGCGGGGGGGCGGATACGCAGTATTTT	CASTTEISGGADTQYF
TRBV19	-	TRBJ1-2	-	TGTGCCAGTAGCCGCCCGCAGGGGCGAATCTATGGCTACACCTTC	CASSRPQGRIYGYTF
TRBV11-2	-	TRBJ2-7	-	TGTGCCAGCAGCCCCTATGGGGGGGGCCCGGGTGAGCAGTACTTC	CASSPYGGGPGEQYF
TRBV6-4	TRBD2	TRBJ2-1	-	TGTGCCAGCAGTCCCGGGGGGGGCCCCAACAATGAGCAGTTCTTC	CASSPGGGPNNEQFF
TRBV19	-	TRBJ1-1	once	TGTGCCAGTAGCTCTCGGGGAGGAGTAACTGAAGCTTTCTTT	CASSSRGGVTEAFF
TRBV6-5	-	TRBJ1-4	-	TGTGCCAGCAGTTACTCGAGCAGGGCTAATGAAAAACTGTTTTTT	CASSYSSRANEKLFF
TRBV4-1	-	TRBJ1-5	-	TGCGCCAGCAGCCAGTACGGATCAGGACAGCCCCAGCATTTT	CASSQYGSGQPQHF
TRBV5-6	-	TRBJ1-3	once	TGTGCCAGCAGCATGGACAGCTCTGGAAACACCATATATTTT	CASSMDSSGNTIYF
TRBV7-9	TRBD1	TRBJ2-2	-	TGTGCCAGCAGCTTAACTACGGGACAGGGAAACACCGGGGAGCTGTTTTTT	CASSLTTGQGNTGELFF
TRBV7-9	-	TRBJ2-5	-	TGTGCCAGCAGCTTCGGACAGGCGGGGGGTCGGACCCAGTACTTC	CASSFGQAGGRTQYF
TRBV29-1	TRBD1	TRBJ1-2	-	TGCAGCGTTGAAGACGGGACAGGGGGCATCGACTATGGCTACACCTTC	CSVEDGTGGIDYGYTF
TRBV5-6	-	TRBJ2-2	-	TGTGCCAGCAGCTTGGTGGGGGGAGAAACCGGGGAGCTGTTTTTT	CASSLVGGETGELFF
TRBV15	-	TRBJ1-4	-	TGTGCCACCAGCACCAGAGGGCCCACTAATGAAAAACTGTTTTTT	CATSTRGPTNEKLFF
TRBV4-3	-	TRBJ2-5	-	TGCGCCAGCAGCCAAGACCCCAGGGCGCAAGAGACCCAGTACTTC	CASSQDPRAQETQYF
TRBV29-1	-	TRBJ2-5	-	TGCAGCGTGGACACTAGCCTAGAGACCCAGTACTTC	CSVDTSLETQYF
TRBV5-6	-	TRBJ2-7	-	TGTGCCAGCACCATTCCTGGAACAGGAGGGGACGAGCAGTACTTC	CASTIPGTGGDEQYF
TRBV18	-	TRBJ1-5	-	TGTGCCAGCTCACTCAGGGAGGGCGATCAGCCCCAGCATTTT	CASSLREGDQPQHF